This T cell receptor beta chain is drawn from a study of cytomegalovirus exposure and HLA in healthy donors. With V trimmed by 3 bases and J by 8 bases, 4 bases remained unmatched. The germline CDR1 and CDR2 sequences are ENHRY and SYGVKD. The CDR3 is made up of 14 amino acids. Researchers ran the PCR with 60 Vbeta and 13 Jbeta primers. Libraries were prepared by immunoSEQ multiplex PCR; TCRdb keeps only in-frame clonotypes and omits some of them. The table records under 140,000 clones, roughly three quarters of them present only once. Whole-study results and caveats: Being indistinguishable, some V segments were excluded, TRBV6-2 and TRBV6-3 among them. Associated with cytomegalovirus, according to the listing, were around 160 TCR beta chains. Earlier findings revealed that most TCR beta V segments proved productive either about 87% or about 30% of the time.

Details on this clone: Its specificity is not known.

J is TRBJ2-1 and V is TRBV10-3, with TRBD2 matching 10 bases. Sequencing was done on a sample of PBMCs. This clonotype was obtained from a man aged 30-40 years in good health and CMV-seropositive. The chain's CDR3 is CAISEIAGGYEQFF. The CDR3 DNA reads as TGTGCCATCAGTGAAATAGCGGGGGGCTATGAGCAGTTCTTC.